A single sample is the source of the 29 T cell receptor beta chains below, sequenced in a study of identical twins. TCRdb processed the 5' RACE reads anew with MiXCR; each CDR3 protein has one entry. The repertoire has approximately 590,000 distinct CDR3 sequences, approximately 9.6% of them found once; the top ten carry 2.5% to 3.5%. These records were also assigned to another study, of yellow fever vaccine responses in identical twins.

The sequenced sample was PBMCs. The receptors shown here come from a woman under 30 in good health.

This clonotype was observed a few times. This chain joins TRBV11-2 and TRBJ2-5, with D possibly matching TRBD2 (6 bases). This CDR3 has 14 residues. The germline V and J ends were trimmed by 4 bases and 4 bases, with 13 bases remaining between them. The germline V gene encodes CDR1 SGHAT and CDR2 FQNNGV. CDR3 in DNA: TGTGCCAGCAGCTCTGGGGGGAAGGTAGAGACCCAGTACTTC. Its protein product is CASSSGGKVETQYF.

This chain's CDR3 is CASSVGRDSYNSPLHF. The CDR3 DNA sequence: TGTGCCAGCAGCGTCGGTAGGGACAGTTATAATTCACCCCTCCACTTT. The gene calls are TRBV9 and TRBJ1-6, with 7 bases fitting TRBD1. Germline CDR1 reads SGDLS; CDR2 reads YYNGEE. CDR3 length equals 16 residues. V lost 2 bases and J lost 4; bases outside the gene matches: 6.

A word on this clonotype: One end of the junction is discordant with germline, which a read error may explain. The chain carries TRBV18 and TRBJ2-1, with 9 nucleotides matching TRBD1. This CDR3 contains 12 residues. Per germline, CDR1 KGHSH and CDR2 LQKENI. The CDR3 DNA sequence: TGTGCCAGCTCACCTGGACAGGGGCTTACTATCTTC. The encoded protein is CASSPGQGLTIF.

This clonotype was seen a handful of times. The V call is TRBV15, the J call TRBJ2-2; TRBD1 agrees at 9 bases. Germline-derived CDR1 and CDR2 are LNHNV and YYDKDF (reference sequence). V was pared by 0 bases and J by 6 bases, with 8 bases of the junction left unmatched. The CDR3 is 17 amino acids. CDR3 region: CATSRDHPGQGSGELFF. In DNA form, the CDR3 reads TGTGCCACCAGCAGAGATCACCCGGGACAGGGCTCCGGGGAGCTGTTTTTT.

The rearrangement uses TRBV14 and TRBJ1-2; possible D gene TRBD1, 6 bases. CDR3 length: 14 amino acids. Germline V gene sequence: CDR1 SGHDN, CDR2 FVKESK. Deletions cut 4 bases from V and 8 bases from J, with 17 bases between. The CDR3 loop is CASSPAIQGAGYTF. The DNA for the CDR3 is TGTGCCAGCAGCCCCGCCATACAGGGCGCCGGCTACACCTTC. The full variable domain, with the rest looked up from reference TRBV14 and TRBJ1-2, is EAGVTQFPSHSVIEKGQTVTLRCDPISGHDNLYWYRRVMGKEIKFLLHFVKESKQDESGMPNNRFLAERTGGTYSTLKVQPAELEDSGVYFCASSPAIQGAGYTFGSGTRLTVV.

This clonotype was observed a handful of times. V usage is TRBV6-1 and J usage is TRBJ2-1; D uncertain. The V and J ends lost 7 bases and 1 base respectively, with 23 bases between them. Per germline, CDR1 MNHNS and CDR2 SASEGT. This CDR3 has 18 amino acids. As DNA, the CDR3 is TGTGCCAGCATTCAGAGGCCTAAACGGCCCCTATCCTACAATGAGCAGTTCTTC. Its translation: CASIQRPKRPLSYNEQFF.

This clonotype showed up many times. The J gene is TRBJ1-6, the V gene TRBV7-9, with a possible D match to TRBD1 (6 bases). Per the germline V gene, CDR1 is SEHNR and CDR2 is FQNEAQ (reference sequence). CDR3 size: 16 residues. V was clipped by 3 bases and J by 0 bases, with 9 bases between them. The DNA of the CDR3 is TGTGCCAGCAGCTTGGAGGACAGCTCCTATAATTCACCCCTCCACTTT. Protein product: CASSLEDSSYNSPLHF.

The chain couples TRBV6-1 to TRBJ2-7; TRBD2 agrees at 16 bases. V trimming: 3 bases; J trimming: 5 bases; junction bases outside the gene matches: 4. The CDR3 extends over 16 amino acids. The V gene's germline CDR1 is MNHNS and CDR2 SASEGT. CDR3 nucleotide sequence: TGTGCCAGCAGTGAGGGACTAGCGGGAGGGTTCAACGAGCAGTACTTC. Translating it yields CASSEGLAGGFNEQYF.

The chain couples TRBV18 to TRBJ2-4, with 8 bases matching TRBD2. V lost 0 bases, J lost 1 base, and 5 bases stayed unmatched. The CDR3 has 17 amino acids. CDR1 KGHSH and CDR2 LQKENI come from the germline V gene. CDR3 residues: CASSPPGAGVAKNIQYF. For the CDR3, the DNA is TGTGCCAGCTCACCACCGGGAGCGGGAGTGGCCAAAAACATTCAGTACTTC. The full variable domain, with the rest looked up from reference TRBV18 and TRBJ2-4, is NAGVMQNPRHLVRRRGQEARLRCSPMKGHSHVYWYRQLPEEGLKFMVYLQKENIIDESGMPKERFSAEFPKEGPSILRIQQVVRGDSAAYFCASSPPGAGVAKNIQYFGAGTRLSVL.

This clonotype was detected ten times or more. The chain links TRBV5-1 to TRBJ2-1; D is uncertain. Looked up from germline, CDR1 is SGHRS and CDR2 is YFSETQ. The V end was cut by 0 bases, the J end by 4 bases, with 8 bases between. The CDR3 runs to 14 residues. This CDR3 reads CASSLALPYNEQFF. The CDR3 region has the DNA TGCGCCAGCAGCTTGGCACTACCATACAATGAGCAGTTCTTC.

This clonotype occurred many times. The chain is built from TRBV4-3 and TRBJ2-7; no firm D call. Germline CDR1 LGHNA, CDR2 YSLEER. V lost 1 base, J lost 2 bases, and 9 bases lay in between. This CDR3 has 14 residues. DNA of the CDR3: TGCGCCAGCAGCCAAGGGCTAATAACCTACGAGCAGTACTTC. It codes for CASSQGLITYEQYF.

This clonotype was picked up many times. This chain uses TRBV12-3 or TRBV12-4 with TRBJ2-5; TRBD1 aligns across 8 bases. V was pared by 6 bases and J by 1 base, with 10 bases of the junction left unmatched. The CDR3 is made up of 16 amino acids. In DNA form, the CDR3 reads TGTGCCAGCAGCCGACGGACAGGGCCTCTCCAAGAGACCCAGTACTTC. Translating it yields CASSRRTGPLQETQYF.

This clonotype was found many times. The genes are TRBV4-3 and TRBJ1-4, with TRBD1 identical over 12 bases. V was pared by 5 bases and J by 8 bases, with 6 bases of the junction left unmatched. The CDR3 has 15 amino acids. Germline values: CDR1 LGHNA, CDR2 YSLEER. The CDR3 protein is CASSSSGTGGEKLFF. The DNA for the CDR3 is TGCGCCAGCAGCTCCTCCGGGACAGGGGGCGAAAAACTGTTTTTT.

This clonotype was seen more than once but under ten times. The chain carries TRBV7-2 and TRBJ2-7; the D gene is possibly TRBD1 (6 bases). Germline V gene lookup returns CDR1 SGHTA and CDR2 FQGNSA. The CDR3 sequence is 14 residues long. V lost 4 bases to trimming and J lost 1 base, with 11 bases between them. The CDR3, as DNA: TGTGCCAGCAGCTCAATAGACAGGTCCTACGAGCAGTACTTC. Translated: CASSSIDRSYEQYF.

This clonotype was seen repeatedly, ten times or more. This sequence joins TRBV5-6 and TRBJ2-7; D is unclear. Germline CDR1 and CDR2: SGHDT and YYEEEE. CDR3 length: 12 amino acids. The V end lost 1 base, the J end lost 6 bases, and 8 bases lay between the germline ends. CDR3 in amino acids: CASSLRSSEQYF. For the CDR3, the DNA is TGTGCCAGCAGCTTGAGAAGTAGCGAGCAGTACTTC.

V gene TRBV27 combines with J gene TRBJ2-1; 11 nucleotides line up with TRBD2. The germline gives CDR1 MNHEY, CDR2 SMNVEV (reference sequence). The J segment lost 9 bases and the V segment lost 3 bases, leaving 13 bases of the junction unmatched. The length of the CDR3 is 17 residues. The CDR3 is CASSFLLLAGEAGEQFF. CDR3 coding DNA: TGTGCCAGCAGTTTTCTATTACTAGCGGGGGAAGCGGGTGAGCAGTTCTTC.

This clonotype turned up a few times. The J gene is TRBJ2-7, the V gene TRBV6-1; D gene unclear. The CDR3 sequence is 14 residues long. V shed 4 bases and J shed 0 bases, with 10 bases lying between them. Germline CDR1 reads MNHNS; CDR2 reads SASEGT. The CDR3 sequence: CASSATRISYEQYF. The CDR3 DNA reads TGTGCCAGCAGTGCGACCCGGATCTCCTACGAGCAGTACTTC.

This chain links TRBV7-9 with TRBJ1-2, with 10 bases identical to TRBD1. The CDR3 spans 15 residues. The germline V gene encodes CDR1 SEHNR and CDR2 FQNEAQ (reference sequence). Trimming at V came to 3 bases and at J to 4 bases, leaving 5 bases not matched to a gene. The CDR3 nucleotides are TGTGCCAGCAGCTTCTACGGGACAGGGGCCTATGGCTACACCTTC. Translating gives CASSFYGTGAYGYTF.

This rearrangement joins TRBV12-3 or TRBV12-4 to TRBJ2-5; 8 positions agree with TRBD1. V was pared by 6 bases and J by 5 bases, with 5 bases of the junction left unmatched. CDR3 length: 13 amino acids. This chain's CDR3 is CASRWTGRETQYF. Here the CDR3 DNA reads TGTGCCAGCAGGTGGACAGGGAGGGAGACCCAGTACTTC.

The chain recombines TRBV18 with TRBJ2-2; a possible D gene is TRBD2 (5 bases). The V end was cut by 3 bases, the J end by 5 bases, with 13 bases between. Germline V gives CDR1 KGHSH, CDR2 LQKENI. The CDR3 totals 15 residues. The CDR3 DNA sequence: TGTGCCAGCTCACCCTACCGGGATCTTACCGGGGAGCTGTTTTTT. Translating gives CASSPYRDLTGELFF.

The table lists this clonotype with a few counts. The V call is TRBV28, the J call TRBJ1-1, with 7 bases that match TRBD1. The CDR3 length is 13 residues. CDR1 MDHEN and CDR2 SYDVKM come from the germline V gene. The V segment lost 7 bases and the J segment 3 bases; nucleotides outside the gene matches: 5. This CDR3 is CASTRDSYTEAFF. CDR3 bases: TGTGCCAGCACTAGGGACAGCTACACTGAAGCTTTCTTT.

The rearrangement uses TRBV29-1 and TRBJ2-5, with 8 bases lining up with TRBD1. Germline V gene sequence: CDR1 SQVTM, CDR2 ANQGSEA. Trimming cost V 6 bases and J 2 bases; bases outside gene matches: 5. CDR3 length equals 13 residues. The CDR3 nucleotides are TGCAGCGTAGCGACAGGGGTTCAAGAGACCCAGTACTTC. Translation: CSVATGVQETQYF.

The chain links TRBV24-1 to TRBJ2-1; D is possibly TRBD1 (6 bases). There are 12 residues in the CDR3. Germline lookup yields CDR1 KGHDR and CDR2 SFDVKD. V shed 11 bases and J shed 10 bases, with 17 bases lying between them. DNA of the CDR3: TGTGCCATCTCCGGGACATCTTACGAGCAGTTCTTC. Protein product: CAISGTSYEQFF.

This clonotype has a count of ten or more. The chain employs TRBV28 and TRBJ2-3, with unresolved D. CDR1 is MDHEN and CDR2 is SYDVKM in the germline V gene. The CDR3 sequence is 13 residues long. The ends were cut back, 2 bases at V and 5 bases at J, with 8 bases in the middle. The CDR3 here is CASSLGPGDTQYF. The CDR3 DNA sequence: TGTGCCAGCAGTTTAGGGCCCGGAGATACGCAGTATTTT.

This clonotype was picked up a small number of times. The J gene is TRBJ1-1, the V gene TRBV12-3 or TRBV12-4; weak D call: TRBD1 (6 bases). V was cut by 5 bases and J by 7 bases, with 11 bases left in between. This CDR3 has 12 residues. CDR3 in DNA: TGTGCCAGCAGTCTCGGACAGAGTGAAGCTTTCTTT. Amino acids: CASSLGQSEAFF.

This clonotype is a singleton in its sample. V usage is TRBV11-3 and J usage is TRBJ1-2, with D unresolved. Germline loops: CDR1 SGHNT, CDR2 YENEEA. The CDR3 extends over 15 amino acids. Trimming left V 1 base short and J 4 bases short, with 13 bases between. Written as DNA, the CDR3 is TGTGCCAGCAGCTTAGGAGCAGGATTGAGCTATGGCTACACCTTC. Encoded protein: CASSLGAGLSYGYTF. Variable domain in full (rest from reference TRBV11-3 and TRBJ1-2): EAGVVQSPRYKIIEKKQPVAFWCNPISGHNTLYWYLQNLGQGPELLIRYENEEAVDDSQLPKDRFSAERLKGVDSTLKIQPAELGDSAVYLCASSLGAGLSYGYTFGSGTRLTVV.

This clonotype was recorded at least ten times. This chain's CDR3 is CASQGNTEAFF. In DNA, the CDR3 is TGTGCCAGTCAGGGGAACACTGAAGCTTTCTTT. V gene TRBV6-5 combines with J gene TRBJ1-1, with a tentative D call TRBD1 (5 bases). This CDR3 contains 11 residues. Germline values: CDR1 MNHEY, CDR2 SVGAGI. Between the trimmed V and J ends, which lost 9 bases and 1 base, there was a span of 6 bases.

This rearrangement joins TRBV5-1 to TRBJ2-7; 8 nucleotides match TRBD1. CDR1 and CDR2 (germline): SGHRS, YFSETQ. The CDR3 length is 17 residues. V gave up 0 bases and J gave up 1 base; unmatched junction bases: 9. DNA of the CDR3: TGCGCCAGCAGCTTGGCCCCTTTGGACAGGGCGTCCTACGAGCAGTACTTC. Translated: CASSLAPLDRASYEQYF.

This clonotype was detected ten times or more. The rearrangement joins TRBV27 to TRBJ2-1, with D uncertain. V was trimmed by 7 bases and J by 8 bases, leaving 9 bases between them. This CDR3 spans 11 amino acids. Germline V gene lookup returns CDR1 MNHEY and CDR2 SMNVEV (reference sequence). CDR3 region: CASTDRYEQFF. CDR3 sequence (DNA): TGTGCCAGCACCGACCGTTATGAGCAGTTCTTC.